The 31 T cell receptor beta chains below were found in one sample sequenced in a study of Ad26.COV2.S vaccination and SARS-CoV-2 variants. Repertoires were generated with immunoSEQ multiplex PCR, while TCRdb's copy carries only in-frame clones and drops some. The data contain over 250,000 clones, approximately 89% of them singletons. Treatment: some 20 received Ad26.COV2.S at low or high dose, single or two shots; a few received placebo; per-sample allocation not given. Vaccine and placebo recipients were sampled on day 63 after the first injection. The source was peripheral blood, collected in a trial of Ad26.COV2.S vaccine versus placebo. Every receptor here comes from a person between 18 and 59 years old who received the Ad26.COV2.S COVID-19 vaccine or a placebo.

Points on this clone: The same CDR3 can be traced to other DNA sequences in this sample. J is TRBJ2-6 and V is TRBV7-2, with D perhaps TRBD2 (6 bases). V lost 2 bases, J lost 1 base, and 9 bases lay in between. The CDR3 spans 16 residues. Per the germline V gene, CDR1 is SGHTA and CDR2 is FQGNSA. CDR3 sequence: CASSLSGGSGANVLTF. For the CDR3, the DNA is TGTGCCAGCAGCTTAAGTGGAGGGTCTGGGGCCAACGTCCTGACTTTC.

The chain joins TRBV5-1 to TRBJ2-5, with D perhaps matching TRBD1 (6 bases). From germline, CDR1 is SGHRS and CDR2 YFSETQ. Deletions cut 5 bases from V and 1 base from J, with 18 bases between. There are 16 residues in the CDR3. In nucleotides, the CDR3 is TGCGCCAGCAGTAGAGCTGGACAGTCCTCCCAAGAGACCCAGTACTTC. The encoded protein is CASSRAGQSSQETQYF.

CDR3 in amino acids: CASSWDTPINSNQPQHF. CDR3 nucleotides: TGTGCCAGCAGTTGGGACACGCCAATTAATAGCAATCAGCCCCAGCATTTT. The chain links TRBV6-2 or TRBV6-3 to TRBJ1-5; weak D call: TRBD1 (6 bases). The CDR3 spans 17 residues. CDR1 is MNHEY, CDR2 SVGEGT, per germline. V lost 4 bases to trimming and J lost 0 bases, with 16 bases between them.

V is TRBV5-6 and J is TRBJ1-6; 7 bases fit TRBD1. V dropped 0 bases and J dropped 8; count of bases not matched to a gene: 11. Germline CDR1 and CDR2: SGHDT and YYEEEE. This CDR3 region has 17 residues. The CDR3 region has the DNA TGTGCCAGCAGCTTGGTATTCGGGCAGGGGGAAGATTCACCCCTCCACTTT. Its translation: CASSLVFGQGEDSPLHF.

The rearrangement links TRBV29-1 to TRBJ2-6, with D possibly TRBD1 on 7 matching bases. CDR1 and CDR2 from the germline V gene are SQVTM and ANQGSEA. The CDR3 consists of 17 residues. Trimming took off 4 bases at V and 0 bases at J, with 16 bases between the two ends. CDR3 DNA sequence: TGCAGCGTTGCTTTGTGGGGGGACAGCTCTGGGGCCAACGTCCTGACTTTC. Translation gives CSVALWGDSSGANVLTF. Combining the CDR3 with reference TRBV29-1 and TRBJ2-6 gives the whole variable domain SAVISQKPSRDICQRGTSLTIQCQVDSQVTMMFWYRQQPGQSLTLIATANQGSEATYESGFVIDKFPISRPNLTFSTLTVSNMSPEDSSIYLCSVALWGDSSGANVLTFGAGSRLTVL.

This rearrangement joins TRBV6-5 to TRBJ2-7; D gene ambiguous. This CDR3 has 16 residues. Germline values: CDR1 MNHEY, CDR2 SVGAGI. V lost 0 bases, J lost 2 bases, and 14 bases lay in between. The CDR3 bases are TGTGCCAGCAGTTACTCGTACATCGAGAGAGCCTACGAGCAGTACTTC. Its protein product is CASSYSYIERAYEQYF.

The gene calls are TRBV19 and TRBJ2-7; 7 nucleotides align to TRBD2. In germline, CDR1 is LNHDA, CDR2 SQIVND (reference sequence). The V gene end was trimmed by 6 bases and the J gene end by 3 bases; junction bases not matched to a gene: 11. The CDR3 covers 15 residues. The CDR3 DNA sequence: TGTGCCAGTAGCCCCCTCGCGGGAGTCAGCTACGAGCAGTACTTC. Its translation: CASSPLAGVSYEQYF.

The V call is TRBV11-2, the J call TRBJ1-2; D unresolved. The germline gives CDR1 SGHAT, CDR2 FQNNGV. This CDR3 has 13 amino acids. Trimming left V 0 bases short and J 4 bases short, with 6 bases between. CDR3 sequence reads: CASSLDHLYGYTF. The DNA of the CDR3 is TGTGCCAGCAGCTTAGATCACCTCTATGGCTACACCTTC.

This clone was recorded a few times. V usage is TRBV30 and J usage is TRBJ1-1, with D tentatively TRBD1 (6 bases). Germline V gives CDR1 GTSNPN, CDR2 SVGIG (reference sequence). The CDR3 is 12 amino acids. V lost 8 bases and J lost 3, with 13 bases in between. DNA for the CDR3: TGTGCCCAAGCTAGGGGGGACACTGAAGCTTTCTTT. This gives the protein CAQARGDTEAFF.

This sequence joins TRBV13 and TRBJ2-1; D is unclear. Germline lookup yields CDR1 PRHDT and CDR2 FYEKMQ (reference sequence). Trimming left V 1 base short and J 5 bases short, with 12 bases between. The CDR3 is 15 residues long. CDR3: CASSLVHLGHNEQFF. The CDR3 nucleotides read TGTGCCAGCAGCTTAGTCCACCTAGGGCACAATGAGCAGTTCTTC. The full variable domain, its missing parts supplied by reference TRBV13 and TRBJ2-1, is AAGVIQSPRHLIKEKRETATLKCYPIPRHDTVYWYQQGPGQDPQFLISFYEKMQSDKGSIPDRFSAQQFSDYHSELNMSSLELGDSALYFCASSLVHLGHNEQFFGPGTRLTVL.

The sample holds one count of this clone. This chain connects TRBV5-6 to TRBJ1-5; TRBD1 agrees at 10 bases. In germline, CDR1 is SGHDT, CDR2 YYEEEE. This CDR3 is built from 19 residues. The ends lost 4 bases at V and 4 bases at J; junction bases unmatched: 17. This CDR3 reads CASSIRWGQGTAGNQPQHF. The CDR3 DNA reads as TGTGCCAGCAGCATTAGATGGGGACAGGGGACAGCGGGGAATCAGCCCCAGCATTTT.

CDR3 nucleotides: TGTGCCAGCAGTCCTAGAGGGGGCAGGGTACGAGGGTTCGGCACTGAAGCTTTCTTT. This sequence encodes CASSPRGGRVRGFGTEAFF. The chain combines TRBV6-6 with TRBJ1-1; 7 nucleotides agree with TRBD1. Losses at the gene ends were 5 bases for V and 4 bases for J; bases not matched to a gene: 22. Germline-derived CDR1 and CDR2 are MNHNY and SVGAGI (reference sequence). The CDR3 sequence is 19 residues long.

The chain uses TRBV25-1 and TRBJ1-2, with D uncertain. The CDR3 has 12 residues. V was cut by 3 bases and J by 7 bases, with 9 bases left in between. CDR1 MGHDK and CDR2 SYGVNS come from the germline V gene. The CDR3: CASSDPPGGYTF. As DNA, the CDR3 is TGTGCCAGCAGTGATCCCCCCGGTGGCTACACCTTC.

With regard to this clone: The DNA is omitted, as the CDR3 cannot be located on it reliably, and the CDR3 follows TCRdb's listing. The chain uses TRBV7-9 and TRBJ1-2. Per germline, CDR1 SEHNR and CDR2 FQNEAQ (reference sequence). The CDR3 extends over 15 residues, inclusive of both ends. The CDR3 loop reads CASSFAGGAPNLHTF.

The chain joins TRBV30 to TRBJ1-1; D is perhaps TRBD1 (6 bases). Between the trimmed V and J ends, which lost 2 bases and 3 bases, there was a span of 16 bases. CDR1 and CDR2 (germline): GTSNPN, SVGIG (reference sequence). The CDR3 spans 15 residues. The DNA of the CDR3 is TGTGCCTGGAGTTGGTCGGGGGCGGCAGACACTGAAGCTTTCTTT. Translating gives CAWSWSGAADTEAFF.

This clone was seen more than once but under ten times. This sequence joins TRBV4-1 and TRBJ1-5; 8 nucleotides align to TRBD1. Trimming at V came to 8 bases and at J to 2 bases, leaving 2 bases not matched to a gene. The CDR3 loop spans 13 amino acids. Germline-derived CDR1 and CDR2 are MGHRA and YSYEKL. CDR3: CASGQGRNQPQHF. The CDR3 DNA reads TGCGCCAGCGGACAGGGCCGCAATCAGCCCCAGCATTTT.

The rearrangement joins TRBV5-1 to TRBJ1-3; D might be TRBD1 (5 bases). The CDR3 contains 16 residues. V lost 0 bases and J 4 bases, leaving 14 bases between the germline ends. Germline assignment: CDR1 SGHRS and CDR2 YFSETQ. CDR3 sequence (DNA): TGCGCCAGCAGCTTGGAAGGCAGGGAGGGAGGAAACACCATATATTTT. Its protein is CASSLEGREGGNTIYF. Looking up the rest from reference TRBV5-1 and TRBJ1-3 gives the full variable domain: KAGVTQTPRYLIKTRGQQVTLSCSPISGHRSVSWYQQTPGQGLQFLFEYFSETQRNKGNFPGRFSGRQFSNSRSEMNVSTLELGDSALYLCASSLEGREGGNTIYFGEGSWLTVV.

The V and J genes are TRBV9 and TRBJ2-1, with D perhaps TRBD1 or TRBD2 (5 bases each). Trimming took off 5 bases at V and 0 bases at J, with 12 bases between the two ends. There are 15 residues in the CDR3. Germline CDR1 SGDLS, CDR2 YYNGEE. CDR3 loop: CASRGVGSSYNEQFF. In DNA, the CDR3 is TGTGCCAGCAGGGGGGTGGGGAGCTCCTACAATGAGCAGTTCTTC.

J is TRBJ2-1 and V is TRBV7-3, with 11 bases fitting TRBD2. The V segment lost 5 bases and the J segment 10 bases; nucleotides outside the gene matches: 4. Per the germline V gene, CDR1 is SGHTA and CDR2 is FQGTGA. The CDR3 has 13 residues. The CDR3 DNA reads as TGTGCCAGCAGCCCGGGACTAGCGGTCGAGCAGTTCTTC. Translation gives CASSPGLAVEQFF.

The CDR3 loop is CASSPLGGQIYEQYF. In nucleotides, the CDR3 is TGTGCCAGCAGTCCATTGGGGGGACAGATCTACGAGCAGTACTTC. This sequence joins TRBV27 and TRBJ2-7; D may be TRBD1 (7 bases). Germline lookup yields CDR1 MNHEY and CDR2 SMNVEV (reference sequence). CDR3 size: 15 residues. V lost 5 bases and J 3 bases, leaving 17 bases between the germline ends.

The chain carries TRBV5-1 and TRBJ1-1; TRBD1 matches at 7 bases. This CDR3 is 14 amino acids long. In germline, CDR1 is SGHRS, CDR2 YFSETQ. The ends lost 4 bases at V and 3 bases at J; junction bases unmatched: 6. This chain's CDR3 is CASSRRGRDTEAFF. The CDR3 nucleotides read TGCGCCAGCAGCCGCAGGGGGAGGGACACTGAAGCTTTCTTT. The entire variable domain, with the rest obtained from reference TRBV5-1 and TRBJ1-1, is as follows: KAGVTQTPRYLIKTRGQQVTLSCSPISGHRSVSWYQQTPGQGLQFLFEYFSETQRNKGNFPGRFSGRQFSNSRSEMNVSTLELGDSALYLCASSRRGRDTEAFFGQGTRLTVV.

This clone occurred a few times. The chain joins TRBV18 to TRBJ2-6; no clear D gene. Deletions cut 2 bases from V and 0 bases from J, with 5 bases between. The CDR3 length is 15 residues. Germline V gene data show CDR1 as KGHSH and CDR2 as LQKENI. The chain's CDR3 is CASSPGVSGANVLTF. CDR3 nucleotide sequence: TGTGCCAGCTCACCAGGGGTCTCTGGGGCCAACGTCCTGACTTTC.

The genes are TRBV2 and TRBJ2-3; 7 bases match TRBD2. The CDR3 is 14 residues long. The V segment lost 3 bases and the J segment 4 bases; nucleotides outside the gene matches: 4. The germline CDR1 and CDR2 sequences are SNHLY and FYNNEI. The CDR3 DNA sequence: TGTGCCAGCAGTGATGGGGACTATTCAGATACGCAGTATTTT. As protein: CASSDGDYSDTQYF.

This sequence joins TRBV7-8 and TRBJ1-5; TRBD1 is a possible D gene (6 bases). Per the germline V gene, CDR1 is SGHVS and CDR2 is FQNEAQ. V was trimmed by 5 bases and J by 3 bases, leaving 14 bases between them. This CDR3 spans 15 amino acids. CDR3 nucleotide sequence: TGTGCCAGCAGCCACGACAGGCTACTCAATCAGCCCCAGCATTTT. Amino acids: CASSHDRLLNQPQHF. Full variable domain (missing parts from reference TRBV7-8 and TRBJ1-5): GAGVSQSPRYKVAKRGQDVALRCDPISGHVSLFWYQQALGQGPEFLTYFQNEAQLDKSGLPSDRFFAERPEGSVSTLKIQRTQQEDSAVYLCASSHDRLLNQPQHFGDGTRLSIL.

This clone has more than one count but fewer than ten. The chain links TRBV5-6 to TRBJ2-1, with D maybe TRBD2 (6 bases). V lost 0 bases and J lost 6, with 13 bases in between. CDR1 SGHDT and CDR2 YYEEEE come from the germline V gene. The CDR3 loop spans 15 amino acids. CDR3 loop: CASSLGASAGNEQFF. CDR3 nucleotide sequence: TGTGCCAGCAGCTTGGGAGCTAGCGCTGGCAATGAGCAGTTCTTC.

The chain uses TRBV2 and TRBJ2-1, with D perhaps TRBD2 (7 bases). The CDR3 is 19 residues long. Germline loops: CDR1 SNHLY, CDR2 FYNNEI. The V gene lost 2 bases and the J gene lost 0 bases, with 20 bases spanning the gap. The CDR3, as DNA: TGTGCCAGCAGTGAACGGGGGCCCCGGAGCGGGAACTCCTACAATGAGCAGTTCTTC. Its protein product is CASSERGPRSGNSYNEQFF.

The chain couples TRBV3-1 (or the pseudogene TRBV3-2) to TRBJ2-1; D could derive from TRBD1 or TRBD2 (5 bases each). This CDR3 has 13 residues. Germline-derived CDR1 and CDR2 are LGHDT and YNNKEL (reference sequence). Between the trimmed V and J ends, which lost 4 bases and 10 bases, there was a span of 14 bases. CDR3 coding DNA: TGTGCCAGCAGCCCTGGGACGTCGCGGGAGCAGTTCTTC. Encoded protein: CASSPGTSREQFF.

The J gene is TRBJ2-5, the V gene TRBV5-4; 8 nucleotides align to TRBD2. Germline assignment: CDR1 SGHNT and CDR2 YYREEE (reference sequence). The V segment lost 4 bases and the J segment 2 bases; nucleotides outside the gene matches: 10. CDR3 length: 16 amino acids. Written as DNA, the CDR3 is TGTGCCAGCAGCCAGAGGCGGGGGGAACCACAAGAGACCCAGTACTTC. Protein product: CASSQRRGEPQETQYF.

This clone was found a few times. The rearrangement joins TRBV7-2 to TRBJ2-5; TRBD2 is a possible D gene (6 bases). This CDR3 is built from 14 residues. Looked up from germline, CDR1 is SGHTA and CDR2 is FQGNSA. V lost 1 base and J lost 9, with 15 bases in between. The CDR3 nucleotides read TGTGCCAGCAGCTTAGGGGGAGGACCGGGGGCCCAGTACTTC. Its protein product is CASSLGGGPGAQYF.

This chain uses TRBV5-1 with TRBJ2-7; D gene uncertain. V lost 5 bases, J lost 2 bases, and 14 bases lay in between. This CDR3 spans 14 amino acids. Germline V gene lookup returns CDR1 SGHRS and CDR2 YFSETQ. DNA for the CDR3: TGCGCCAGCAGGTCGGAAGGGTGGACCTACGAGCAGTACTTC. This gives the protein CASRSEGWTYEQYF.

The chain links TRBV28 to TRBJ1-5, with a weak D call TRBD1 (6 bases). CDR1 is MDHEN, CDR2 SYDVKM, per germline. This CDR3 has 12 amino acids. The V end lost 8 bases, the J end lost 9 bases, and 14 bases lay between the germline ends. The CDR3 bases are TGTGCCAGCTCGGATTTACAGGGGCCCCAGCATTTT. Amino acids: CASSDLQGPQHF.